The clone carrying this T cell receptor beta chain was detected ten times or more. From the PCR reads, TCRdb re-called clones with MiXCR. Among approximately 70,000 clones listed, about 4% were seen once. Every patient was untreated before thyroid surgery. The data derive from a study of metastatic and nonmetastatic thyroid tumors. The overall study: Repertoires were compared across blood and tumor or nodule tissue from malignant and benign thyroid patients.

The length of the CDR3 is 17 residues. V was pared by 6 bases and J by 1 base, with 13 bases of the junction left unmatched. Germline-derived CDR1 and CDR2 are DFQATT and SNEGSKA (reference sequence). The chain carries TRBV20-1 and TRBJ2-7, with 12 bases lining up with TRBD2. This sequence originates from a female donor with papillary thyroid cancer or a benign thyroid nodule (not recorded which). Some clones in this sample may be carry-over from other donors' samples. The sequencing input was blood. CDR3 loop: CSAGTSGLRAFSYEQYF. The CDR3 DNA sequence: TGCAGTGCCGGGACTAGCGGGTTGCGTGCGTTTTCCTACGAGCAGTACTTC.